The 2 T cell receptor beta chains reported below all come from one sample, sequenced in a study of T cell responses to AZD1222 COVID-19 vaccine. Sequencing was performed with immunoSEQ multiplex PCR; in TCRdb, only in-frame clones are kept and a portion is missing. The sample has around 150,000 clones, 65% to 90% seen once. This specimen consisted of peripheral blood, obtained 28 days after the second dose of the MenACWY control vaccine. These TCRs come from an adult who received the MenACWY meningococcal vaccine as a control.

There are a few counts of this clone. V is TRBV5-1 and J is TRBJ1-2; D is uncertain. The CDR3 length is 15 residues. Per germline, CDR1 SGHRS and CDR2 YFSETQ. Trimming stripped 6 bases from V and 5 bases from J, with 20 bases between. The CDR3 protein is CASTLSPDLGYGYTF. CDR3 sequence (DNA): TGCGCCAGCACCCTAAGTCCGGACCTGGGATATGGCTACACCTTC.

The rearrangement joins TRBV5-1 to TRBJ2-7; TRBD1 is a possible D gene (7 bases). The ends were cut back, 0 bases at V and 1 base at J, with 8 bases in the middle. The CDR3 extends over 14 amino acids. The germline CDR1 and CDR2 sequences are SGHRS and YFSETQ. The DNA for the CDR3 is TGCGCCAGCAGCTTGGCAGGGGGGTCCTACGAGCAGTACGTC. Residues: CASSLAGGSYEQYV.